This TCR beta chain derives from a study of blood T cell repertoires in COVID-19. The germline CDR1 and CDR2 sequences are LNHNV and YYDKDF (reference sequence). The CDR3 is 14 residues long. The ends were cut back, 4 bases at V and 0 bases at J, with 7 bases in the middle. Method: immunoSEQ multiplex PCR; TCRdb's copy keeps in-frame clones and lacks some. The sample has 350,000 to 450,000 clones; nearly 90% are singletons. The study counted Cohort 3 donors as recovered given two negative PCRs, clearance, or symptom resolution. Sequenced sample: PBMCs or T cells enriched from blood (not recorded which). This chain connects TRBV15 to TRBJ2-1; D is possibly TRBD1 (6 bases). The origin of this receptor is a woman under 40 who had recovered from COVID-19. CDR3: CATSKGGSYNEQFF. The CDR3, as DNA: TGTGCCACCAGCAAAGGGGGCTCCTACAATGAGCAGTTCTTC.